This is a list of T cell receptor beta chains from one sample in a study of response to subunit inactivated influenza vaccine. TCRdb analysed the RT-PCR reads with MiXCR anew, one entry per CDR3 protein. The table records about 540,000 distinct CDR3 sequences, roughly 25% of them present only once. In addition, the sample was reused for a study of T cells expressing NK-cell markers.

Sequencing used CD4+ T cells sorted from PBMCs, obtained about 11 days after vaccination. Source of these receptors: a man between 45 and 60 years old who received an inactivated influenza vaccine. Each CDR3 is given without its conserved first and last residue. The order of the fields is clone size, V gene, J gene, CDR3 protein. Rows may omit the clone size; those that give it use once, few, many or a size class.

NA	TRBV6-2/TRBV6-3	TRBJ1-2	ASRGGTNYGYT
NA	TRBV15	TRBJ1-6	ATSRDLGRTNSPLH
few	TRBV12-3/TRBV12-4	TRBJ2-2	ASSFGGDTGELF
NA	TRBV15	TRBJ1-1	ATSRDRVPLNTEAF
NA	TRBV5-1	TRBJ2-5	ASNELGQETQY
many	TRBV20-1	TRBJ2-2	SARRGANTGELF
NA	TRBV13	TRBJ2-7	ASSLRGLGSYEQY
NA	TRBV5-4	TRBJ2-5	ASSRRLAGSQETQY
many	TRBV6-5	TRBJ2-1	ASSYSLRSYNEQF
few	TRBV27	TRBJ2-3	ASSPQLQTSTDTQY
NA	TRBV5-5	TRBJ2-6	ASTDRGSGANVLT
NA	TRBV5-6	TRBJ1-1	ASSLGGVGLNTEAF
few	TRBV20-1	TRBJ1-2	SARGGTIYYGYT
NA	TRBV18	TRBJ2-2	ASLPGLGDSGELF
NA	TRBV4-3	TRBJ2-7	ASSQRLAEAYEQY
many	TRBV12-3/TRBV12-4	TRBJ2-3	ASSPWTGGFDNTQY
NA	TRBV3-1	TRBJ2-3	ASSPPSSGTGVRTDTQY
few	TRBV6-2/TRBV6-3	TRBJ1-2	ASSYLSGTYSDYGYT
many	TRBV3-1	TRBJ2-2	ASSQVAAARGELF
NA	TRBV6-2/TRBV6-3	TRBJ2-1	ASSLGLAGASEQF
NA	TRBV7-9	TRBJ1-2	ASSFTQGANYGYT
few	TRBV7-2	TRBJ2-3	ASSGRGGPSTDTQY
NA	TRBV20-1	TRBJ2-7	SALDGADLWGEQY
few	TRBV4-2	TRBJ2-3	ASSLQWERGTDTQY
NA	TRBV11-1	TRBJ1-4	ASSFKEVWFNNNEKLF
NA	TRBV5-1	TRBJ1-5	ASSLTGGTNQPQH
NA	TRBV20-1	TRBJ2-7	SARDPLLGVGEQY
NA	TRBV29-1	TRBJ2-7	SVEKWDSGSGSGEQY
NA	TRBV21-1	TRBJ2-7	ASSKDRSSYEQY
few	TRBV12-3/TRBV12-4	TRBJ2-1	ASSWGTGASGEQF
NA	TRBV3-1	TRBJ2-5	ASSQGDLWTQY
NA	TRBV29-1	TRBJ2-7	SAVTGRRG
once	TRBV5-6	TRBJ2-5	ASSFGLAGGGGETQY
NA	TRBV7-8	TRBJ2-7	ASSSRSRLEQY
NA	TRBV25-1	TRBJ1-2	ASSSVYGYT
few	TRBV19	TRBJ1-1	ASIAENTEAF
NA	TRBV7-2	TRBJ1-2	ASSLVPSPRGYGYT